The TCR beta chain under discussion was sequenced for a study of blood T cell repertoires in COVID-19 (dated by TCRdb to about 2020). About the investigation overall: The collaborator samples originated in the United States, Italy and Spain and spanned the acute and convalescent phases of COVID-19. The material from the prospective study consisted of cDNA or gDNA derived from T cells, B-cell-depleted T cells, or PBMCs. Subjects who had been exposed to COVID-19, were actively infected with it, or had recovered from it provided the deeply sampled blood TCRbeta repertoires that made up the dataset. The repertoires were released in a freely available public database intended as a resource for research on the immune response to SARS-CoV-2. The samples were drawn from the first 160 participants of the ongoing ImmuneRACE study and from about 1,200 subjects provided by 6 global collaborators. Sample metadata almost always included a de-identified subject ID, COVID-19 status, age in years and sex. Where HLA class I and class II types were available, the types were taken from metadata supplied by the sample provider, not from assay-based typing. General study outcomes and caveats: How much clinical and demographic metadata was included differed by source and by participant, and the metadata was provided uncurated.

Whole blood was collected in K2EDTA tubes by collaborating institutions according to the institutions' own protocols. Collaborator samples were shipped for TCRbeta analysis as frozen whole blood, isolated PBMCs, or DNA extracted from either sample type. TCRbeta CDR3 regions were amplified from genomic DNA using the immunoSEQ Assay, a bias-controlled multiplex PCR. For the original study's pipeline: The number of nucleated cells in each sample was estimated from the amplification of reference gene primers within the assay. To quantify the absolute abundance of each unique TCRbeta CDR3 rearrangement, sequence reads were collapsed and filtered. Productive Simpson clonality was computed per sample as the square root of Simpson's diversity index over productive rearrangements. TCRdb limited this immuneACCESS table to in-frame rearrangements with V and J called. A share of clones is missing; checked studies link under half to unresolved V genes, and the rest is unexplained. The V and J calls and the clone size are those of that table, but D and trimming were determined from the DNA. Within this sample are fewer than 65,000 clones, with roughly 85% of them counted one time only. 1% to 1.5% of the sample lies in the top ten.

Comments on this clone: The antigen this receptor binds is unknown. Base qualities are not recorded, but no much larger clone differs from it by a single base.

Sequencing was carried out using peripheral blood. The receptor was derived from a woman of 80 years or more with acute or convalescent COVID-19.

The CDR3 region reads CASSIGGGGGVGMNTEAFF. The nucleotide sequence is TGTGCCAGTAGTATAGGGGGAGGGGGAGGTGTCGGGATGAACACTGAAGCTTTCTTT. The chain employs TRBV19 and TRBJ1-1; TRBD1 might be the D gene, on 6 matching bases. Its CDR3 holds 19 amino acids, cysteine through phenylalanine. Left in the record is the CDR3 DNA by itself, 57 bases read in frame from the first base. The junction carries 21 bases between V and J, which are trimmed by 1 base and 0 bases respectively. Based on the germline V gene (reference sequence), the CDR1 and CDR2 sequences are LNHDA and SQIVND.